Below, 8 T cell receptor beta chains from the same sample are listed, as sequenced in a study of blood T cell repertoires in COVID-19. Method: immunoSEQ multiplex PCR; TCRdb's copy keeps in-frame clones and lacks some. The repertoire has 130,000 to 150,000 clones, about 85% of them found once; the top ten carry roughly 2.6%. Sequenced: peripheral blood. These receptor sequences come from a human donor with acute or convalescent COVID-19. The donor label of this sample is uncertain.

This sequence joins TRBV19 and TRBJ1-5; tentative D call: TRBD1 (6 bases). Germline CDR1 reads LNHDA; CDR2 reads SQIVND (reference sequence). This CDR3 region has 17 residues. V lost 5 bases to trimming and J lost 0 bases, with 17 bases between them. In DNA form, the CDR3 reads TGTGCCAGTAGTTCCTCCTCAGGGGCTAATAGCAATCAGCCCCAGCATTTT. Residues: CASSSSSGANSNQPQHF.

This sequence joins TRBV2 and TRBJ2-2; 7 positions match TRBD1. The CDR3 has 14 amino acids. V was clipped by 5 bases and J by 4 bases; unmatched bases: 4. Germline lookup yields CDR1 SNHLY and CDR2 FYNNEI. The CDR3 loop reads CASSTTGRTGELFF. The CDR3 coding sequence is TGTGCCAGCAGTACGACAGGGCGCACCGGGGAGCTGTTTTTT.

This rearrangement joins TRBV24-1 to TRBJ2-3, with no clear D. The CDR3 length is 16 residues. Trimming left V 4 bases short and J 2 bases short, with 15 bases between. The germline gives CDR1 KGHDR, CDR2 SFDVKD. CDR3 in DNA: TGTGCCACCAGTGAGTACGGTAGCCTTCCCACAGATACGCAGTATTTT. Protein product: CATSEYGSLPTDTQYF.

The chain couples TRBV11-2 to TRBJ2-2; 9 nucleotides align to TRBD1. This CDR3 region has 14 residues. CDR1 and CDR2 from the germline V gene are SGHAT and FQNNGV. The V gene end was trimmed by 7 bases and the J gene end by 8 bases; junction bases not matched to a gene: 8. The CDR3: CASTPGQGLGELFF. CDR3 DNA sequence: TGTGCCAGCACACCGGGACAGGGTTTAGGGGAGCTGTTTTTT.

The J gene is TRBJ2-7, the V gene TRBV7-9; no reliable D call. CDR3 size: 14 residues. V was cut by 10 bases and J by 1 base, with 17 bases left in between. Germline V lookup: CDR1 SEHNR, CDR2 FQNEAQ (reference sequence). The CDR3 sequence: CATSSDQSSYEQYF. The CDR3 nucleotides are TGTGCCACGTCCAGTGATCAAAGTTCCTACGAGCAGTACTTC.

The table lists this clone with a count of one. The CDR3 DNA follows: TGTGCCAGCAGCCCTAGCGCAGAGCTCTATGGCTACACCTTC. It codes for CASSPSAELYGYTF. The chain uses TRBV7-9 and TRBJ1-2; D not certain. With 5 bases removed from V and 4 bases from J, the gap between germline ends came to 14 bases. In germline, CDR1 is SEHNR, CDR2 FQNEAQ (reference sequence). The CDR3 length is 14 residues.

The V and J genes are TRBV5-1 and TRBJ1-1, with 8 nucleotides matching TRBD1. Per germline, CDR1 SGHRS and CDR2 YFSETQ. Trimming cost V 3 bases and J 0 bases; bases outside gene matches: 7. This CDR3 spans 16 amino acids. The CDR3 nucleotides read TGCGCCAGCAGCTCGGACGGACAGGGACTGAACACTGAAGCTTTCTTT. Protein: CASSSDGQGLNTEAFF.

In nucleotides, the CDR3 is TGCAGCGTTGGGGACAGGGATGCGGATGGCTACACCTTC. Translated, it gives CSVGDRDADGYTF. This sequence joins TRBV29-1 and TRBJ1-2; 9 bases line up with TRBD1. The J segment lost 6 bases and the V segment lost 4 bases, leaving 6 bases of the junction unmatched. CDR3 length: 13 amino acids. Germline V gives CDR1 SQVTM, CDR2 ANQGSEA.